This T cell receptor beta chain appears in the sequencing data of a study of blood T cells in healthy people across ages. In the case of this clonotype: The antigen remains unidentified.

It was with a sample-barcoded 5' primer and a J-beta primer mix that a second PCR of about 6 to 12 cycles was run. Each cDNA was tagged by a template-switch adaptor containing 12 random nucleotides. MiXCR, applied by TCRdb to the 5' RACE reads, yields one record per CDR3 protein. Of more than 1 million distinct CDR3 sequences in the sample, around 43% were seen once. Study observations and caveats: TCR beta diversity per million T cells fell roughly linearly with age. Possibly confounding the expanded clonotype changes was the fact that donor CMV status was unknown.

Extracted total RNA amounted to at least 5.5 micrograms for each sample. Per germline, CDR1 ENHRY and CDR2 SYGVKD. There are 12 residues in the CDR3. Unmatched junction bases numbered 3, after V lost 8 bases and J lost 2 bases. The V call is TRBV10-3, the J call TRBJ2-7; 7 positions match TRBD1. The receptor was derived from a woman aged 60-70 years in good health. The sequenced sample was blood. CDR3 residues: CAIRQGAYEQYF. The CDR3 DNA reads as TGTGCCATCCGACAGGGAGCCTACGAGCAGTACTTC.